One T cell receptor (beta chain) is described in this entry. The target of this receptor is not known. The sample holds no much larger clone one base away, and base qualities are not on file. This sample was included in a study of blood T cell repertoires in COVID-19 (dated by TCRdb to about 2020). Context from the whole study: The collaborator samples originated in the United States, Italy and Spain and spanned the acute and convalescent phases of COVID-19. The material from the prospective study consisted of cDNA or gDNA derived from T cells, B-cell-depleted T cells, or PBMCs. Subjects who had been exposed to COVID-19, were actively infected with it, or had recovered from it provided the deeply sampled blood TCRbeta repertoires that made up the dataset. The repertoires were released in a freely available public database meant as a resource for research on the immune response to SARS-CoV-2. Samples came from the ongoing ImmuneRACE study (first 160 participants) plus 1,254 subjects from 6 global collaborators. The sample metadata nearly always contained a de-identified subject ID, COVID-19 status, age in years and sex. HLA class I and class II types, where available, came from metadata supplied by the sample provider rather than from assay-based typing. Study-level results and caveats: How much clinical and demographic metadata was included differed by source and by participant, and the metadata was provided uncurated.

The germline V end is reduced by 4 bases and the J end by 4 bases; junction bases left unmatched: 5. The germline V gene yields KGHDR for CDR1 and SFDVKD for CDR2. The CDR3 goes from the cysteine to the phenylalanine over 15 residues. Just CDR3 DNA is preserved here, 45 bases in frame from base 1. At one collaborating source in Seattle, patients were enrolled during active infection and were followed longitudinally through the course of disease. Whole blood was collected in K2EDTA tubes by collaborating institutions according to the institutions' own protocols. For TCRbeta analysis, collaborator samples were shipped as frozen whole blood, as isolated PBMCs, or as DNA extracted from either sample type. The immunoSEQ Assay, a bias-controlled multiplex PCR, was used to amplify TCRbeta CDR3 regions from genomic DNA. As for the original processing: Within the assay, amplification of reference gene primers was used to estimate how many nucleated cells each sample contained. To quantify the absolute abundance of each unique TCRbeta CDR3 rearrangement, sequence reads were collapsed and filtered. For each sample, productive Simpson clonality was calculated as the square root of Simpson's diversity index over productive rearrangements. TCRdb took over this immuneACCESS table, retaining in-frame rearrangements with V and J assigned. Such tables are incomplete; in checked studies, under half of the missing clones stem from an unresolved V gene, and the remainder is unexplained. V and J calls plus clone size are reproduced from that table; the DNA served to infer D and trimming. This sample has approximately 140,000 clones in its table, and around 87% of those were observed once. Around 15% of the sample is taken by the ten largest.

The source of this sequence is a man between 18 and 35 years old with COVID-19, enrolled during active disease. The sequencing input was peripheral blood. The receptor chain draws on TRBV24-1 and TRBJ2-2; the junction holds 7 bases that match TRBD2. The encoded CDR3 is CATSDWTSRTGELFF. The nucleotide sequence reads TGTGCCACCAGTGACTGGACTAGTCGCACCGGGGAGCTGTTTTTT.